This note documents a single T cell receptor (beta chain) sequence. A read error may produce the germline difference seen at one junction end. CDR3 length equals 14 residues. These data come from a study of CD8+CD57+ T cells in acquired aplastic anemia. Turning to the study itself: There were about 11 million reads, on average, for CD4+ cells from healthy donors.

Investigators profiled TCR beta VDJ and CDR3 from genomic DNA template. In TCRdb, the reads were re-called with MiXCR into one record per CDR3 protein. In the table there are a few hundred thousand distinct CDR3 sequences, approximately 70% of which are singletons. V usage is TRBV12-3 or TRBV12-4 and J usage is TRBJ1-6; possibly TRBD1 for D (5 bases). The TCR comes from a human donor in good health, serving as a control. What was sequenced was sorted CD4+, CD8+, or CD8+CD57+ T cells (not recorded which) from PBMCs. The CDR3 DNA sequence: TGTGCCAGCAGTTCTGGGACGGAGGATTCCCCCCTCCACTTT. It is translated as CASSSGTEDSPLHF.